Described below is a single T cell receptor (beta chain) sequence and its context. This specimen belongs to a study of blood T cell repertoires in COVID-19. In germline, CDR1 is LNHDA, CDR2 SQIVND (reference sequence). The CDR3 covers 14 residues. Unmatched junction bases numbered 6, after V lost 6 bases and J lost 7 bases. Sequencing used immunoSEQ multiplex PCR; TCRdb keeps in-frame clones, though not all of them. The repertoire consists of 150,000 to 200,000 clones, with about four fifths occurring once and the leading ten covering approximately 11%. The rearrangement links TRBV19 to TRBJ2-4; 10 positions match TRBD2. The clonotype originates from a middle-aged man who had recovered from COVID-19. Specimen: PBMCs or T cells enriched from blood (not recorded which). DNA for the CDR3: TGTGCCAGTAGGATTCTAGCGGGGGATAACATTCAGTACTTC. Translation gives CASRILAGDNIQYF.